This T cell receptor (beta chain) was found in a study of T cells in Graves' hyperthyroidism and ophthalmopathy. TCR beta CDR3 sequences were amplified from RNA transcripts. The TCR CDR3 was amplified in a first-round RT-PCR using the HTBI primer set. TCRdb itself ran the multiplex PCR reads through MiXCR, one entry per CDR3 protein. The table includes 490,000 or so distinct CDR3 sequences, approximately 22% detected once. CDR1 and CDR2 from the germline V gene are SGHRS and YFSETQ. The CDR3 has 14 amino acids. The V end lost 5 bases, the J end lost 3 bases, and 14 bases lay between the germline ends.

This TCR came from an older woman with Graves' ophthalmopathy. The sequenced sample consisted of blood. The J gene is TRBJ1-2, the V gene TRBV5-1; D remains unclear. In DNA, the CDR3 is TGCGCCAGCAGTCTTGAGGGCACGGACTATGGCTACACCTTC. It yields the protein CASSLEGTDYGYTF.